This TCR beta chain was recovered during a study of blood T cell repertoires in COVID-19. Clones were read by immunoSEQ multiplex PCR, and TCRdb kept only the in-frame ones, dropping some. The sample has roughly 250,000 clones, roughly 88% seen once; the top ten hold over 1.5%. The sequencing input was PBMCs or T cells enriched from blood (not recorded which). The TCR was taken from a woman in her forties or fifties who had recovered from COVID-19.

The CDR3 region is CASSPWDRLDTEAFF. CDR3 nucleotide sequence: TGTGCCAGCAGCCCATGGGACAGGTTAGACACTGAAGCTTTCTTT. This chain connects TRBV9 to TRBJ1-1; 8 nucleotides align to TRBD1. With V trimmed by 4 bases and J by 3 bases, 8 bases remained unmatched. CDR1 is SGDLS, CDR2 YYNGEE, per germline. CDR3 length: 15 amino acids.